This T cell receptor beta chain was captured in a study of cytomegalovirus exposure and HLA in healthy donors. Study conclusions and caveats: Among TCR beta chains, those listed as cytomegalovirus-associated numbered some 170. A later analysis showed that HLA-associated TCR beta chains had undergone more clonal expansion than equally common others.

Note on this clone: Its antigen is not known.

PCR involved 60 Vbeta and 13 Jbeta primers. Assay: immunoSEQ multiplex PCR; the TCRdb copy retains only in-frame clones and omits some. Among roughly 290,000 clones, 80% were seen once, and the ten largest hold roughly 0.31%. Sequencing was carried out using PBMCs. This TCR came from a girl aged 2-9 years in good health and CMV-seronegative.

In nucleotides, the CDR3 is TGTGCCAGCAGAAGGACAGGGTCACAGCCCCAGCATTTT. Protein sequence: CASRRTGSQPQHF. The J gene is TRBJ1-5, the V gene TRBV6-1, with 8 bases matching TRBD1. This CDR3 is 13 amino acids long. V shed 6 bases, J shed 7 bases, and the junction held 5 bases outside the gene matches. CDR1 and CDR2 (germline): MNHNS, SASEGT.